Listed below are T cell receptor beta chains from one sample, sequenced in a study of STAT5B mutations in CD4+ large granular lymphocyte leukemia. The protocol was immunoSEQ multiplex PCR, while the TCRdb copy is restricted to in-frame clones and leaves out a portion. The profile shows about 30,000 clones, 76% of them singletons. Sequences were obtained from CD4+ T cells from blood buffy coats. These receptors were obtained from a human donor in good health. CDR3s include the opening cysteine and the closing phenylalanine or tryptophan. A D gene is named only where the DNA matches it firmly. Size is stated for part of the rows, as once, few or many counts, or as a class when the clone is expanded.

>NA|TRBD1|TRBJ1-3|TRBV10-3
TGTGCCATCAGCCCGACAGGGGGAAACACCATATATTTT
CAISPTGGNTIYF
>NA|TRBD1|TRBJ2-5|TRBV18
TGTGCCAGCTCAGGCAGGGGGCAAGAGACCCAGTACTTC
CASSGRGQETQYF
>NA|NA|TRBJ2-6|TRBV25-1
TGTGCCAGCAGTTGGACTGGGGCCTCTGGGGCCAACGTCCTGACTTTC
CASSWTGASGANVLTF
>NA|NA|TRBJ1-5|TRBV18
TGTGCCAGCTCGACGGGGTATAGCAATCAGCCCCAGCATTTT
CASSTGYSNQPQHF
>NA|NA|TRBJ2-3|TRBV2
TGTGCCAGCAGTCGGGACCTCCCTGGAGATACGCAGTATTTT
CASSRDLPGDTQYF
>once|NA|TRBJ1-3|TRBV10-2
TGCGCCAGCAGTGAGTTTAAGGGACGCATCCCGAGCTCTGGAAACACCATATATTTT
CASSEFKGRIPSSGNTIYF
>few|NA|TRBJ1-1|TRBV7-2
TGTGCCAGCAGCCTAACGTCCACAGGAGGAGGCACTGAAGCTTTCTTT
CASSLTSTGGGTEAFF
>few|TRBD2|TRBJ2-3|TRBV7-6
TGTGCCAGCAGCCACCGACTAGCGGGGGGCACAGATACGCAGTATTTT
CASSHRLAGGTDTQYF
>once|TRBD2|TRBJ2-7|TRBV7-6
TGTGCCAGCAGCCGTACCGCTAGCGGGGGGTCATACGAGCAGTACTTC
CASSRTASGGSYEQYF
>NA|TRBD2|TRBJ2-3|TRBV19
TGTGCCAGTAGTACTCCTAGCGGCCGCACAGATACGCAGTATTTT
CASSTPSGRTDTQYF
>few|NA|TRBJ1-1|TRBV27
TGTGCCAGCAGGTCTCTAGGGGCCCCTGAAGCTTTCTTT
CASRSLGAPEAFF
>NA|NA|TRBJ2-5|TRBV14
TGTGCCAGCAGCCAACACGAGACCCAGTACTTC
CASSQHETQYF
>NA|TRBD2|TRBJ2-7|TRBV6-5
TGTGCCAGCAGTTACTCGAGGCGGGAGGGCGAGCAGTACTTC
CASSYSRREGEQYF
>NA|NA|TRBJ2-5|TRBV6-1
TGTGCCAGCAGAGCCCCAGGGGTCGGGGAGACCCAGTACTTC
CASRAPGVGETQYF
>NA|TRBD2|TRBJ2-2|TRBV9
TGTGCCAGCAGCGTAGTTGCGGGGGGGCCCGGGGAGCTGTTTTTT
CASSVVAGGPGELFF
>NA|NA|TRBJ2-5|TRBV11-2
TGTGCCAGCAGTCCCAGTGGTAGGGCGGAAGAGACCCAGTACTTC
CASSPSGRAEETQYF
>NA|TRBD1|TRBJ1-1|TRBV6-5
TGTGCCAGCAGGGACAGGGGGTGGACTGAAGCTTTCTTT
CASRDRGWTEAFF
>once|TRBD2|TRBJ2-5|TRBV4-3
TGCGCCAGCAGCCAAGAAGCGGGGGGCCGCCAAGAGACCCAGTACTTC
CASSQEAGGRQETQYF
>NA|NA|TRBJ1-1|TRBV7-2
TGTGCCAGCAGCCCGAGAGAAGGAGGGACTCTAATGAACACTGAAGCTTTCTTT
CASSPREGGTLMNTEAFF
>few|NA|TRBJ2-7|TRBV5-1
TGCGCCAGCAGCTTGAGCCAGGGGGAGCAGTACTTC
CASSLSQGEQYF
>few|TRBD1|TRBJ2-7|TRBV4-2
TGTGCCAGCAGCCCATCCCAGACAGGGTACTACGAGCAGTACTTC
CASSPSQTGYYEQYF
>few|NA|TRBJ1-1|TRBV30
TGTGCCTGTTGGGGCCCGGGGGCCACTGAAGCTTTCTTT
CACWGPGATEAFF
>few|NA|TRBJ2-7|TRBV2
TGTGCCAGCAGTGTGCCCGGTTCCTACGAGCAGTACTTC
CASSVPGSYEQYF
>NA|TRBD1|TRBJ2-3|TRBV7-8
TGTGCCAGCATCACGACCCAGGGGGCCGGCACAGATACGCAGTATTTT
CASITTQGAGTDTQYF
>NA|NA|TRBJ1-6|TRBV6-4
TGTGCCAGCAGTGTGGCTGGGCTGAATTCACCCCTCCACTTT
CASSVAGLNSPLHF
>NA|TRBD1|TRBJ2-7|TRBV6-5
TGTGCCAGCGGGACAGGCCGGGCTGAGCAGTACTTC
CASGTGRAEQYF
>NA|NA|TRBJ2-7|TRBV19
TGTGCCAGTAGTATTACCTGGGGGTCCTACGAGCAGTACTTC
CASSITWGSYEQYF
>NA|NA|TRBJ2-7|TRBV7-2
TGTGCCAGCAGCTTAGGGGGGTCCCAATACGAGCAGTACTTC
CASSLGGSQYEQYF
>NA|NA|TRBJ2-2|TRBV7-6
TGTGCCAGCAGCTCTGGGGGGAACACCGGGGAGCTGTTTTTT
CASSSGGNTGELFF
>NA|NA|TRBJ2-5|TRBV27
TGTGCCAGCACCCAGGGGGGGTGCCAAGAGACCCAGTACTTC
CASTQGGCQETQYF
>NA|NA|TRBJ2-1|TRBV19
TGTGCCAGTACTCTTAAGGCCCTAGGTGCGGCTGACTACAATGAGCAGTTCTTC
CASTLKALGAADYNEQFF
>NA|NA|TRBJ2-1|TRBV18
TGTGCCAGCTCACCAAGGACAACCTCCTACAATGAGCAGTTCTTC
CASSPRTTSYNEQFF
>NA|NA|TRBJ1-1|TRBV6-1
TGTGCCAGCAGCCCCCCGGGCTGGGACACTGAAGCTTTCTTT
CASSPPGWDTEAFF
>once|NA|TRBJ2-2|TRBV6-6
TGTGCCAGCAGTTACTTGACAGGGACTAACACCGGGGAGCTGTTTTTT
CASSYLTGTNTGELFF
>NA|NA|TRBJ2-3|TRBV7-2
TGTGCCAGCAGCCCGAGCACTGGTACGCAGTATTTT
CASSPSTGTQYF
>once|NA|TRBJ2-3|TRBV7-9
TGTGCCAGCAGCCCCCAGGGGAGCACAGATACGCAGTATTTT
CASSPQGSTDTQYF
>NA|NA|TRBJ2-3|TRBV27
TGTGCCAGCAGTTTGCGAGGGGCCCGGGATACGCAGTATTTT
CASSLRGARDTQYF
>NA|NA|TRBJ2-2|TRBV9
TGTGCCAGCAGCTATACCTCCGCGGGTGTTGGGGGGGAGCTGTTTTTT
CASSYTSAGVGGELFF
>NA|NA|TRBJ2-7|TRBV18
TGTGCCAGCTCACCGGCCGGAACATCCTACGAGCAGTACTTC
CASSPAGTSYEQYF
>NA|NA|TRBJ1-5|TRBV7-2
TGTGCCAGCAGCTTAGAGGGGACCTATAGCAATCAGCCCCAGCATTTT
CASSLEGTYSNQPQHF
>NA|NA|TRBJ1-5|TRBV28
TGTGCCAGCAGTTTGAGGGGACTGATGTATAGCAATCAGCCCCAGCATTTT
CASSLRGLMYSNQPQHF
>few|NA|TRBJ1-1|TRBV19
TGTGCCAGTAGTATCCAGCAGCCAAACACTGAAGCTTTCTTT
CASSIQQPNTEAFF
>NA|NA|TRBJ1-2|TRBV5-1
TGCGCCAGCAGCCTCGGGACTCCTGGCTACACCTTC
CASSLGTPGYTF
>NA|NA|TRBJ2-7|TRBV18
TGTGCCAGCTCACCACAGGGCCACGAGCAGTACTTC
CASSPQGHEQYF
>NA|TRBD2|TRBJ2-1|TRBV12-5
TGTGCTAGTGGTTTGGAACCGGGACTAGCGGTGAACAATGAGCAGTTCTTC
CASGLEPGLAVNNEQFF
>NA|NA|TRBJ2-7|TRBV5-1
TGCGCCAGCAGGCGGGCCCCTACCCTTCACGAGCAGTACTTC
CASRRAPTLHEQYF
>once|NA|TRBJ2-2|TRBV30
TGTGCCTGGAGTGTACCCAACAGGGTTGGGGAGCTGTTTTTT
CAWSVPNRVGELFF
>NA|TRBD2|TRBJ2-5|TRBV2
TGTGCCAGCAGTGACTGGCGGGGGGCGGAGGAGACCCAGTACTTC
CASSDWRGAEETQYF
>once|NA|TRBJ1-1|TRBV12-5
TGTGCTAGTGGTTTGAAGCGCACTGAAGCTTTCTTT
CASGLKRTEAFF
>NA|NA|TRBJ2-2|TRBV19
TGTGCCAGTACCCCCCGGACAGATACTTACACCGGGGAGCTGTTTTTT
CASTPRTDTYTGELFF
>NA|NA|TRBJ2-7|TRBV2
TGTGCCAGCAGTGTGGCGGCAGGTGAATACGAGCAGTACTTC
CASSVAAGEYEQYF
>NA|NA|TRBJ2-3|TRBV5-1
TGCGCCAGCAGCTTGGTTGGCGGACGGCGCACAGATACGCAGTATTTT
CASSLVGGRRTDTQYF
>once|TRBD2|TRBJ2-3|TRBV9
TGTGCCAGCAGCGTATCTAGCGGGGGGCGGGATACGCAGTATTTT
CASSVSSGGRDTQYF
>NA|TRBD1|TRBJ1-6|TRBV5-6
TGTGCCAGCAGCTTGGCCGGGACAGGGATGGTGGCCCTCCACTTT
CASSLAGTGMVALHF